These T cell receptor beta chains were read from a single sample in a study of T cell responses to AZD1222 COVID-19 vaccine. Method: immunoSEQ multiplex PCR; TCRdb's copy keeps in-frame clones and lacks some. Here the sample spans around 150,000 clones, approximately 94% being singletons. Here the sequenced sample was peripheral blood, taken on day 0 of AZD1222 vaccination. Source of these receptors: an adult in good health. Each CDR3 is given with its conserved first and last residue. Each record gives: V gene, J gene, clone size, D gene, CDR3 protein, CDR3 DNA. A D gene is named only where the DNA matches it firmly. Size is stated for part of the rows, as once, few or many counts, or as a class when the clone is expanded.

V gene: TRBV18; J gene: TRBJ1-5; clone size: .; D gene: TRBD1; CDR3 protein: CASSPPTGYNQPQHF; CDR3 DNA: TGTGCCAGCTCACCACCGACAGGGTACAATCAGCCCCAGCATTTT
V gene: TRBV9; J gene: TRBJ1-4; clone size: few; D gene: TRBD1; CDR3 protein: CASSVGQGARKEKLFF; CDR3 DNA: TGTGCCAGCAGCGTAGGACAGGGGGCCCGGAAGGAAAAACTGTTTTTT
V gene: TRBV18; J gene: TRBJ1-4; clone size: .; D gene: .; CDR3 protein: CASSQNRVLTNEKLFF; CDR3 DNA: TGTGCCAGCTCACAAAACAGGGTTCTTACTAATGAAAAACTGTTTTTT
V gene: TRBV7-8; J gene: TRBJ2-4; clone size: .; D gene: .; CDR3 protein: CASSLDNKNIQYF; CDR3 DNA: TGTGCCAGCAGCTTAGACAACAAAAACATTCAGTACTTC
V gene: TRBV5-1; J gene: TRBJ2-1; clone size: .; D gene: .; CDR3 protein: CASKEELLGSYNEQFF; CDR3 DNA: TGCGCCAGCAAGGAGGAGCTGTTGGGCTCCTACAATGAGCAGTTCTTC
V gene: TRBV6-6; J gene: TRBJ2-5; clone size: .; D gene: .; CDR3 protein: CASSPPRRGTQETQYF; CDR3 DNA: TGTGCCAGCAGCCCCCCCCGCCGGGGGACCCAAGAGACCCAGTACTTC
V gene: TRBV6-5; J gene: TRBJ1-2; clone size: .; D gene: .; CDR3 protein: CASSNQQTLNYGYTF; CDR3 DNA: TGTGCCAGCAGTAACCAGCAAACGCTAAACTATGGCTACACCTTC
V gene: TRBV27; J gene: TRBJ1-6; clone size: .; D gene: .; CDR3 protein: CASSSLRGSPLHF; CDR3 DNA: TGTGCCAGCAGTTCTCTTCGGGGTTCACCCCTCCACTTT
V gene: TRBV11-2; J gene: TRBJ1-5; clone size: many; D gene: .; CDR3 protein: CASSLDMGQPQHF; CDR3 DNA: TGTGCCAGCAGCTTAGATATGGGCCAGCCCCAGCATTTT
V gene: TRBV24-1; J gene: TRBJ2-2; clone size: .; D gene: TRBD1; CDR3 protein: CATSDPGTAKGTGELFF; CDR3 DNA: TGTGCCACCAGTGATCCCGGGACAGCTAAGGGGACCGGGGAGCTGTTTTTT
V gene: TRBV30; J gene: TRBJ1-6; clone size: .; D gene: TRBD1; CDR3 protein: CAWGQGNSPLHF; CDR3 DNA: TGTGCCTGGGGACAGGGCAATTCACCCCTCCACTTT
V gene: TRBV15; J gene: TRBJ2-3; clone size: .; D gene: .; CDR3 protein: CATSTDSITDTQYF; CDR3 DNA: TGTGCCACCAGCACAGACTCTATCACAGATACGCAGTATTTT
V gene: TRBV19; J gene: TRBJ1-3; clone size: .; D gene: .; CDR3 protein: CASGRGNTIYF; CDR3 DNA: TGTGCCTCGGGACGGGGGAACACCATATATTTT
V gene: TRBV7-2; J gene: TRBJ2-5; clone size: .; D gene: .; CDR3 protein: CASSSLLGAKTQYF; CDR3 DNA: TGTGCCAGCAGCTCCCTACTGGGGGCAAAGACCCAGTACTTC
V gene: TRBV2; J gene: TRBJ1-2; clone size: .; D gene: TRBD1; CDR3 protein: CASSVLQGEGYTF; CDR3 DNA: TGTGCCAGCAGCGTCCTCCAGGGGGAAGGCTACACCTTC
V gene: TRBV6-2/TRBV6-3; J gene: TRBJ2-6; clone size: .; D gene: .; CDR3 protein: CASSYAGDAGANVLTF; CDR3 DNA: TGTGCCAGCAGTTACGCAGGGGATGCTGGGGCCAACGTCCTGACTTTC
V gene: TRBV7-8; J gene: TRBJ1-1; clone size: .; D gene: .; CDR3 protein: CASSLEDNPEAFF; CDR3 DNA: TGTGCCAGCAGCTTAGAAGACAATCCTGAAGCTTTCTTT